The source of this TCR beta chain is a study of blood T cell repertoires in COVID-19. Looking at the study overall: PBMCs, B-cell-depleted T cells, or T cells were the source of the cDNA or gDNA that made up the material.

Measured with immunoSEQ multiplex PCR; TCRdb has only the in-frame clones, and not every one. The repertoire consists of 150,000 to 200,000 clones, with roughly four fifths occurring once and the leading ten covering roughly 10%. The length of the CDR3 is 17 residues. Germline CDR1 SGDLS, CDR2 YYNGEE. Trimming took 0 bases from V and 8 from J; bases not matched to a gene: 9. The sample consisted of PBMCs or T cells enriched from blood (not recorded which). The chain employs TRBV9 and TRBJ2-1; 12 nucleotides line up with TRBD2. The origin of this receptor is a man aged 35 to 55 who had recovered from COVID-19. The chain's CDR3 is CASSVALLAGGSYEQFF. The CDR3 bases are TGTGCCAGCAGCGTAGCTTTGCTAGCGGGAGGGAGCTATGAGCAGTTCTTC.